The entry below describes one TCR beta chain. The data are from a study of blood T cell repertoires in COVID-19. Study overall: COVID-19 samples collected from the United States, Italy and Spain covered acute and convalescent phases.

Method: immunoSEQ multiplex PCR; TCRdb's copy keeps in-frame clones and lacks some. Seen here are about 76,000 clones, approximately 90% observed once, and the top ten hold approximately 8.3%. This CDR3 has 18 residues. V shed 4 bases and J shed 0 bases, with 20 bases lying between them. From germline, CDR1 is SGHVS and CDR2 FQNEAQ. The chain joins TRBV7-8 to TRBJ2-3; maybe TRBD2 (7 bases). The clonotype was recovered from a young man with acute or convalescent COVID-19. Input material: peripheral blood. The CDR3 bases are TGTGCCAGCAGCTGGCTCTTCCGGGGGGCGGCTAGCACAGATACGCAGTATTTT. The encoded protein is CASSWLFRGAASTDTQYF.